A single TCR beta chain is shown here with its context. Its target is not known. Only in-frame clones appear in the TCRdb table, and some are missing; sequencing was by immunoSEQ multiplex PCR. The profile shows fewer than 13,000 clones, approximately 78% of them singletons. This entry belongs to a study of T cells after posttransplantation cyclophosphamide. Findings and caveats of the study: Donor CD8+ memory clones often dominated recipient blood repertoires at later times. TRB clonality was highly associated with recipient CMV seropositivity and reactivation. Blood and skin or GI T cell repertoires showed limited TRB overlap.

Treatment was busulfan-fludarabine conditioning, a marrow graft, and cyclophosphamide on days +3 and +4. Germline CDR1 is SGHRS and CDR2 is YFSETQ. CDR3 length: 15 residues. Trimming removed 3 bases from V and 7 bases from J; junction bases left unmatched: 10. V gene TRBV5-1 combines with J gene TRBJ2-7; 10 bases agree with TRBD1. The source material was PBMCs, sampled after allogeneic stem cell transplant with posttransplant cyclophosphamide. This clonotype was obtained from a female patient aged 50-59 years who received an allogeneic stem cell transplant from a related donor, was CMV-positive, and had no GVHD. Some T cells may trace back to the graft donor. CDR3 sequence reads: CASSWPRQGAEEQYF. CDR3 sequence (DNA): TGCGCCAGCAGCTGGCCGAGACAGGGGGCCGAGGAGCAGTACTTC.